This TCR beta chain was found in a study of CDR3 diversity in severe acne. TCRdb passed the PCR reads through MiXCR, listing each CDR3 protein once. The sample carries tens of thousands of distinct CDR3 sequences, roughly 51% recorded once. Per the germline V gene, CDR1 is MNHEY and CDR2 is SVGAGI. V shed 8 bases and J 7 bases; nucleotides not matched to a gene: 7. The length of the CDR3 is 12 residues. The source is a male donor in good health, without acne. This sequence joins TRBV6-5 and TRBJ1-2, with 7 nucleotides matching TRBD1. The sequencing sample was made of blood. The CDR3, as DNA: TGTGCCAGCGGCCCAAACAGGGGTGGCTACACCTTC. Protein: CASGPNRGGYTF.